These 32 T cell receptor beta chains came from one sample sequenced in a study of T cell responses to AZD1222 COVID-19 vaccine. Sequencing used immunoSEQ multiplex PCR; TCRdb keeps in-frame clones, though not all of them. In the table there are around 81,000 clones, 91% of which are singletons. Here the sequenced sample was peripheral blood, taken 28 days after the second AZD1222 dose. Receptors were obtained from an adult who received the AZD1222 COVID-19 vaccine.

The chain recombines TRBV10-3 with TRBJ2-5; 9 bases agree with TRBD1. Germline V gene data show CDR1 as ENHRY and CDR2 as SYGVKD. CDR3 length: 13 amino acids. V lost 6 bases to trimming and J lost 6 bases; unmatched junction nucleotides: 5. For the CDR3, the DNA is TGTGCCATCAGCGGGACAGGGCTAAAGACCCAGTACTTC. It translates to CAISGTGLKTQYF.

This chain links TRBV3-1 (or the pseudogene TRBV3-2) with TRBJ2-7, with 8 bases aligning to TRBD2. Losses at the gene ends were 6 bases for V and 3 bases for J; bases not matched to a gene: 7. The CDR3 is 14 residues long. CDR1 and CDR2 (germline): LGHDT, YNNKEL (reference sequence). The CDR3 DNA sequence: TGTGCCAGCAGGCGGACTAGCTCGAGCTACGAGCAGTACTTC. Translation: CASRRTSSSYEQYF.

This chain uses TRBV30 with TRBJ1-6; D perhaps matches TRBD1 (5 bases). Germline CDR1 is GTSNPN and CDR2 is SVGIG (reference sequence). V lost 3 bases and J 5 bases, leaving 17 bases between the germline ends. This CDR3 has 16 amino acids. The CDR3 DNA reads as TGTGCCTGGAGCGAACCGAAGGGGCTTCATAATTCACCCCTCCACTTT. Its protein is CAWSEPKGLHNSPLHF.

V usage is TRBV7-9 and J usage is TRBJ2-7, with 7 bases aligning to TRBD1. This CDR3 has 14 amino acids. The trim removed 5 bases at V and 0 bases at J, leaving 4 bases unmatched. Germline V gene data show CDR1 as SEHNR and CDR2 as FQNEAQ (reference sequence). The chain's CDR3 is CASSRGDSSYEQYF. In nucleotides, the CDR3 is TGTGCCAGCAGCCGTGGGGACAGCTCCTACGAGCAGTACTTC.

V usage is TRBV11-3 and J usage is TRBJ2-1; 11 bases are a match to TRBD2. V trimming: 1 base; J trimming: 7 bases; junction bases outside the gene matches: 3. The CDR3 loop spans 15 amino acids. Germline V gene data show CDR1 as SGHNT and CDR2 as YENEEA. The CDR3 DNA follows: TGTGCCAGCAGCTTAGGACTAGCGGGATATAATGAGCAGTTCTTC. It specifies CASSLGLAGYNEQFF.

DNA for the CDR3: TGTGCCTGGAGGACTAGCGGGTTCTCAGATACGCAGTATTTT. Its translation: CAWRTSGFSDTQYF. The chain has TRBV30 and TRBJ2-3; TRBD2 matches 10 bases. Trimming took 3 bases from V and 4 from J; bases not matched to a gene: 4. The CDR3 runs to 14 residues. The germline gives CDR1 GTSNPN, CDR2 SVGIG (reference sequence).

V is TRBV10-3 and J is TRBJ2-7; no reliable D call. Germline CDR1 and CDR2: ENHRY and SYGVKD. V dropped 10 bases and J dropped 4 bases, with 8 bases sitting between them. This CDR3 has 10 amino acids. In nucleotides, the CDR3 is TGTGCCACTGGGGAATACGAGCAGTACTTC. It specifies CATGEYEQYF.

V is TRBV15 and J is TRBJ1-5; D possibly corresponds to TRBD1 (6 bases). The ends were cut back, 9 bases at V and 0 bases at J, with 15 bases in the middle. Germline lookup yields CDR1 LNHNV and CDR2 YYDKDF (reference sequence). The length of the CDR3 is 15 residues. CDR3 nucleotides: TGTGCCACAAAAACCGGGACACTTAGCAATCAGCCCCAGCATTTT. Its protein product is CATKTGTLSNQPQHF.

The chain combines TRBV20-1 with TRBJ2-3; no clear D. Deletions cut 5 bases from V and 10 bases from J, with 4 bases between. The length of the CDR3 is 8 residues. Germline V gene lookup returns CDR1 DFQATT and CDR2 SNEGSKA (reference sequence). This chain's CDR3 is CSAPPQYF. CDR3 DNA: TGCAGTGCTCCCCCGCAGTATTTT.

This clone has a single count. This rearrangement joins TRBV5-1 to TRBJ2-3, with D possibly called TRBD1 or TRBD2 (5 bases each). Germline values: CDR1 SGHRS, CDR2 YFSETQ. CDR3 length: 15 amino acids. V shed 3 bases and J shed 3 bases, with 14 bases lying between them. DNA for the CDR3: TGCGCCAGCAGCTCCGTAGGCAGGGAGACAGATACGCAGTATTTT. The encoded protein is CASSSVGRETDTQYF.

The chain uses TRBV5-5 and TRBJ2-1, with TRBD2 matching 8 bases. Germline V gene sequence: CDR1 SGHKS, CDR2 YYEKEE (reference sequence). This CDR3 comprises 14 residues. V shed 2 bases, J shed 3 bases, and the junction held 1 base outside the gene matches. The CDR3 here is CASSFSGSYNEQFF. CDR3 sequence (DNA): TGTGCCAGCAGCTTCAGCGGGAGCTACAATGAGCAGTTCTTC.

The chain combines TRBV9 with TRBJ1-1; D not certain. Germline assignment: CDR1 SGDLS and CDR2 YYNGEE. The CDR3 consists of 14 residues. The germline V and J ends were trimmed by 0 bases and 6 bases, with 12 bases remaining between them. CDR3 residues: CASSVAGSIPEAFF. CDR3 coding DNA: TGTGCCAGCAGCGTAGCAGGTAGCATCCCTGAAGCTTTCTTT.

J is TRBJ2-2 and V is TRBV19; D perhaps matches TRBD1 (6 bases). The CDR3 is 15 residues long. V gave up 1 base and J gave up 5 bases, with 11 bases separating them. Germline lookup yields CDR1 LNHDA and CDR2 SQIVND (reference sequence). The CDR3 spells CASSIGQGRTGELFF. The CDR3 bases are TGTGCCAGTAGTATAGGGCAGGGGCGGACCGGGGAGCTGTTTTTT.

This rearrangement joins TRBV14 to TRBJ2-5; possible D gene TRBD2, 6 bases. CDR3 length: 15 amino acids. With 1 base removed from V and 6 bases from J, the gap between germline ends came to 15 bases. CDR1 is SGHDN, CDR2 FVKESK, per germline. CDR3 sequence (DNA): TGTGCCAGCAGCCAAGGGGGAGGTACCAAGAAGACCCAGTACTTC. Amino acids: CASSQGGGTKKTQYF.

The rearrangement joins TRBV10-2 to TRBJ2-2; D not certain. This CDR3 has 12 residues. Germline CDR1 WSHSY, CDR2 SAAADI. The V end lost 8 bases, the J end lost 6 bases, and 10 bases lay between the germline ends. CDR3 nucleotide sequence: TGCGCCAGCGGACGACCTTCCGGGGAGCTGTTTTTT. Its translation is CASGRPSGELFF.

This clone was counted a few times. The chain combines TRBV6-2 or TRBV6-3 with TRBJ2-2, with 9 bases matching TRBD1. With V trimmed by 2 bases and J by 7 bases, 11 bases remained unmatched. The V gene's germline CDR1 is MNHEY and CDR2 SVGEGT. The CDR3 spans 17 residues. The CDR3 sequence is CASSYNTGQGMNGELFF. Written as DNA, the CDR3 is TGTGCCAGCAGTTACAATACTGGACAGGGGATGAACGGGGAGCTGTTTTTT.

The chain links TRBV6-5 to TRBJ1-2, with D possibly being TRBD1 (5 bases). The germline V and J ends were trimmed by 5 bases and 5 bases, with 12 bases remaining between them. Germline-derived CDR1 and CDR2 are MNHEY and SVGAGI. This CDR3 is 13 amino acids long. The CDR3 reads CASSHQGGYGYTF. Here the CDR3 DNA reads TGTGCCAGCAGTCACCAGGGAGGGTATGGCTACACCTTC.

CDR3 amino acids: CASSEAAYEQYF. The DNA for the CDR3 is TGTGCCAGCAGTGAAGCAGCCTACGAGCAGTACTTC. This chain joins TRBV6-1 and TRBJ2-7; D is ambiguous. The CDR3 consists of 12 residues. Deletions cut 0 bases from V and 2 bases from J, with 2 bases between. Germline assignment: CDR1 MNHNS and CDR2 SASEGT.

The J gene is TRBJ2-1, the V gene TRBV9; D may be TRBD1 (5 bases). The CDR3 loop spans 15 amino acids. Germline lookup yields CDR1 SGDLS and CDR2 YYNGEE. Trimming shortened V by 0 bases and J by 6 bases, and 13 bases separated the two germline ends. CDR3: CASSVVEGAVNEQFF. The CDR3 nucleotides read TGTGCCAGCAGCGTAGTCGAAGGGGCCGTCAATGAGCAGTTCTTC.

The chain links TRBV6-1 to TRBJ2-1; D remains ambiguous. The CDR3 has 13 residues. The germline V and J ends were trimmed by 3 bases and 9 bases, with 12 bases remaining between them. The V gene's germline CDR1 is MNHNS and CDR2 SASEGT. As DNA, the CDR3 is TGTGCCAGCAGTGATGGCCCCTACCTTGAGCAGTTCTTC. Translation: CASSDGPYLEQFF.

CDR3 in amino acids: CASSPSPGVTGYTF. In nucleotides, the CDR3 is TGTGCCAGCAGCCCATCTCCCGGGGTAACTGGCTACACCTTC. This sequence joins TRBV7-9 and TRBJ1-2; D remains ambiguous. The CDR3 sequence is 14 residues long. Germline V gene lookup returns CDR1 SEHNR and CDR2 FQNEAQ (reference sequence). The V and J ends lost 5 bases and 7 bases respectively, with 17 bases between them.

This chain links TRBV5-4 with TRBJ2-7; TRBD2 matches 8 bases. The CDR3 is 14 amino acids. The trim removed 5 bases at V and 5 bases at J, leaving 9 bases unmatched. CDR1 and CDR2 (germline): SGHNT, YYREEE (reference sequence). The CDR3 DNA sequence: TGTGCCAGCAGAGACCCCCGGACTAGCAACGAGCAGTACTTC. Translated: CASRDPRTSNEQYF.

V is TRBV30 and J is TRBJ2-2, with D unclear. Germline CDR1 reads GTSNPN; CDR2 reads SVGIG (reference sequence). This CDR3 is 14 amino acids long. With 1 base removed from V and 4 bases from J, the gap between germline ends came to 10 bases. As DNA, the CDR3 is TGTGCCTGGAGTGGGCAACTACCCACCGGGGAGCTGTTTTTT. This encodes CAWSGQLPTGELFF.

This clone occurred a few times. V gene TRBV10-3 combines with J gene TRBJ2-7; 11 bases are shared with TRBD2. Losses at the gene ends were 4 bases for V and 2 bases for J; bases not matched to a gene: 7. The CDR3 has 16 residues. Germline V gene data show CDR1 as ENHRY and CDR2 as SYGVKD. For the CDR3, the DNA is TGTGCCATCAGTGCCAGAACTAGCGGGAGCACCTACGAGCAGTACTTC. Encoded protein: CAISARTSGSTYEQYF.

The J gene is TRBJ1-5, the V gene TRBV28; unclear D gene. This CDR3 has 12 amino acids. The germline V and J ends were trimmed by 5 bases and 11 bases, with 13 bases remaining between them. The germline CDR1 and CDR2 sequences are MDHEN and SYDVKM. CDR3 coding DNA: TGTGCCAGCAGTCCCACATGGCGAGCCCAGCATTTT. It specifies CASSPTWRAQHF.

The genes are TRBV10-3 and TRBJ2-7; D not resolved. The germline gives CDR1 ENHRY, CDR2 SYGVKD. The CDR3 consists of 14 residues. Trimming removed 0 bases from V and 3 bases from J, with 9 bases in between. The CDR3 sequence is CAISESMGHYEQYF. CDR3 DNA: TGTGCCATCAGTGAGTCTATGGGCCACTACGAGCAGTACTTC.

The rearrangement links TRBV7-9 to TRBJ2-2; no definite D call. In germline, CDR1 is SEHNR, CDR2 FQNEAQ (reference sequence). The CDR3 covers 12 residues. The germline V and J ends were trimmed by 4 bases and 6 bases, with 6 bases remaining between them. The CDR3 loop is CASSYDAGELFF. In nucleotides, the CDR3 is TGTGCCAGCAGCTATGACGCCGGGGAGCTGTTTTTT.

The chain couples TRBV5-1 to TRBJ1-4, with D possibly matching TRBD1 (5 bases). V was shortened by 3 bases and J by 12 bases, with 21 bases between the two germline ends. Germline CDR1 is SGHRS and CDR2 is YFSETQ. This CDR3 is built from 15 residues. CDR3 sequence: CASSSAGTSREQLFF. Written as DNA, the CDR3 is TGCGCCAGCAGCTCCGCAGGGACGTCTCGAGAACAACTGTTTTTT.

The chain links TRBV6-5 to TRBJ1-4; no firm D call. This CDR3 has 13 residues. Germline V gene lookup returns CDR1 MNHEY and CDR2 SVGAGI. Trimming took off 7 bases at V and 8 bases at J, with 14 bases between the two ends. CDR3 sequence reads: CASKIWASEKLFF. CDR3 bases: TGTGCCAGCAAGATATGGGCATCCGAAAAACTGTTTTTT.

This chain connects TRBV2 to TRBJ2-7, with 8 bases matching TRBD2. CDR1 is SNHLY, CDR2 FYNNEI, per germline. The CDR3 is made up of 14 amino acids. After removal of 1 base from V and 6 bases from J, the junction contained 5 bases not matched to a gene. For the CDR3, the DNA is TGTGCCAGCAGTGAAGGTCGTCTAGCGGGCGAGCAGTACTTC. It yields the protein CASSEGRLAGEQYF.

V gene TRBV10-3 combines with J gene TRBJ2-7; 10 positions agree with TRBD2. Germline V lookup: CDR1 ENHRY, CDR2 SYGVKD. The V segment lost 4 bases and the J segment 2 bases; nucleotides outside the gene matches: 8. CDR3 length equals 16 residues. The CDR3 nucleotides are TGTGCCATCAGTGGCGGACTAGCGGACATCCCCTACGAGCAGTACTTC. This sequence encodes CAISGGLADIPYEQYF.

J is TRBJ2-3 and V is TRBV10-3; D gene ambiguous. The germline V gene encodes CDR1 ENHRY and CDR2 SYGVKD. V lost 0 bases, J lost 7 bases, and 8 bases lay in between. The CDR3 loop spans 13 amino acids. For the CDR3, the DNA is TGTGCCATCAGTGAGTCCCAGCAGAATACGCAGTATTTT. It yields the protein CAISESQQNTQYF.